This T cell receptor beta chain was sequenced for a study of cytomegalovirus exposure and HLA in healthy donors. A word on this clone: Its antigen remains unknown.

PCR was performed using 60 Vbeta and 13 Jbeta primers. Profiled with immunoSEQ multiplex PCR; TCRdb holds only in-frame clones, not every one. The sample comprises about 300,000 clones, 86% of which are singletons, and roughly 4% rests with the top ten. General observations from the study: About 87% or about 30% of the time was how often most TCR beta V segments were productive, according to an earlier analysis. A classifier reportedly called cytomegalovirus status with high sensitivity and specificity.

The CDR3 has 16 residues. Germline V gene sequence: CDR1 MNHEY, CDR2 SMNVEV (reference sequence). The V gene end was trimmed by 2 bases and the J gene end by 4 bases; junction bases not matched to a gene: 7. This chain links TRBV27 with TRBJ1-5, with 8 bases fitting TRBD1. Sequencing was done on a sample of PBMCs. The clonotype originates from a man in his forties in good health and CMV-seropositive. The CDR3 nucleotides are TGTGCCAGCAGTTTAATTGGCAGGGGGCGGAATCAGCCCCAGCATTTT. Its protein is CASSLIGRGRNQPQHF.